The 23 T cell receptor beta chains in this list originate from one sample, sequenced in a study of beta chain features in type 1 diabetes. Study results and caveats: In all four CD4+ subsets, TCRB CDR3 length was significantly, moderately reduced in type 1 diabetes.

No antigen is known for these receptors. Every bit of the isolated RNA underwent reverse transcription, so sequencing read expressed TCRB transcripts. Libraries were prepared by immunoSEQ multiplex PCR; TCRdb keeps only in-frame clonotypes and omits some of them. The top ten hold around 0.12% of the sample, which has about 650,000 clones, over 10% seen once. The sequencing sample was made of naive CD4+ T cells from blood. These receptors all come from a man aged 25 to 40 with type 1 diabetes.

The table lists this clone with a few counts. The V call is TRBV28, the J call TRBJ1-4, with D hard to call. Between the trimmed V and J ends, which lost 7 bases and 0 bases, there was a span of 9 bases. CDR1 MDHEN and CDR2 SYDVKM come from the germline V gene. The CDR3 totals 14 residues. The CDR3, as DNA: TGTGCCAGCAACCGGGGAACAACTAATGAAAAACTGTTTTTT. Translation: CASNRGTTNEKLFF.

The chain carries TRBV27 and TRBJ1-3; D gene uncertain. The CDR3 has 15 residues. Trimming took off 7 bases at V and 0 bases at J, with 13 bases between the two ends. Looked up from germline, CDR1 is MNHEY and CDR2 is SMNVEV (reference sequence). CDR3 sequence (DNA): TGTGCCAGCACCCGAGCAGCAATCTCTGGAAACACCATATATTTT. This encodes CASTRAAISGNTIYF.

A few counts support this clone. This chain uses TRBV7-3 with TRBJ2-1; unclear D gene. Germline loops: CDR1 SGHTA, CDR2 FQGTGA. Trimming left V 5 bases short and J 9 bases short, with 17 bases between. The CDR3 length is 14 residues. This CDR3 reads CASSPRQAVSEQFF. In nucleotides, the CDR3 is TGTGCCAGCAGCCCGAGGCAGGCGGTTAGTGAGCAGTTCTTC.

The table lists this clone with a few counts. For the CDR3, the DNA is TGTGCCATCAGGGAGCCCGGAGCGACCCAGTACTTC. Translating gives CAIREPGATQYF. This chain joins TRBV10-3 and TRBJ2-5; D is uncertain. Germline V gene data show CDR1 as ENHRY and CDR2 as SYGVKD. The CDR3 length is 12 residues. The germline V and J ends were trimmed by 6 bases and 7 bases, with 12 bases remaining between them.

This clone was picked up a small number of times. The CDR3 DNA follows: TGTGCCTGGAGGGGTGCCGGGACAGGGGTTGGAGAGACCCAGTACTTC. As protein: CAWRGAGTGVGETQYF. This sequence joins TRBV30 and TRBJ2-5, with 10 positions matching TRBD1. CDR3 size: 16 residues. V lost 3 bases to trimming and J lost 4 bases; unmatched junction nucleotides: 11. Germline lookup yields CDR1 GTSNPN and CDR2 SVGIG (reference sequence).

The chain is built from TRBV18 and TRBJ1-1; D gene unclear. The CDR3 is made up of 14 amino acids. Germline V lookup: CDR1 KGHSH, CDR2 LQKENI. Trimming stripped 2 bases from V and 0 bases from J, with 7 bases between. CDR3: CASSPGAVNTEAFF. CDR3 bases: TGTGCCAGCTCACCAGGTGCGGTGAACACTGAAGCTTTCTTT.

V and J are TRBV28 and TRBJ1-1, with D uncertain. Germline CDR1 is MDHEN and CDR2 is SYDVKM. CDR3 size: 13 residues. The V gene lost 5 bases and the J gene lost 0 bases, with 7 bases spanning the gap. The CDR3 DNA is TGTGCCAGCAGTATTAGGTTGAACACTGAAGCTTTCTTT. It codes for CASSIRLNTEAFF.

This clone was seen more than once but under ten times. The chain recombines TRBV7-9 with TRBJ1-5; D perhaps matches TRBD1 (6 bases). The V gene lost 5 bases and the J gene lost 10 bases, with 15 bases spanning the gap. The CDR3 runs to 13 residues. Germline CDR1 reads SEHNR; CDR2 reads FQNEAQ (reference sequence). The CDR3 is CASSVQGDLPQHF. The CDR3 nucleotides read TGTGCCAGCAGCGTACAGGGTGACCTTCCCCAGCATTTT.

The chain couples TRBV4-3 to TRBJ2-1, with D possibly being TRBD1 (6 bases). Trimming pared 0 bases from V and 6 bases from J, leaving 9 bases between. CDR3 length: 14 residues. Germline assignment: CDR1 LGHNA and CDR2 YSLEER. The CDR3 region has the DNA TGCGCCAGCAGCCAAGATCTAGGGGGCAATGAGCAGTTCTTC. Translating it yields CASSQDLGGNEQFF.

This clone was recorded a few times. The gene calls are TRBV10-3 and TRBJ1-4; D is unclear. This CDR3 comprises 14 residues. The V gene lost 4 bases and the J gene lost 0 bases, with 6 bases spanning the gap. Germline lookup yields CDR1 ENHRY and CDR2 SYGVKD. CDR3 sequence: CAISVRATNEKLFF. The CDR3 bases are TGTGCCATCAGTGTAAGAGCAACTAATGAAAAACTGTTTTTT.

V is TRBV7-9 and J is TRBJ2-6; TRBD1 matches 9 bases. The germline V gene has CDR1 SEHNR and CDR2 FQNEAQ (reference sequence). CDR3 length: 17 amino acids. V lost 1 base and J lost 2; bases outside the gene matches: 3. The CDR3 loop reads CASSLDTGGAGANVLTF. CDR3 in DNA: TGTGCCAGCAGCTTAGATACAGGGGGCGCTGGGGCCAACGTCCTGACTTTC.

This clone was recorded a few times. This sequence joins TRBV11-2 and TRBJ2-3, with D tentatively TRBD2 (6 bases). V was cut by 5 bases and J by 0 bases, with 15 bases left in between. Germline-derived CDR1 and CDR2 are SGHAT and FQNNGV. The CDR3 extends over 16 amino acids. CDR3 protein: CASSQGSAGSTDTQYF. The CDR3 DNA reads as TGTGCCAGCAGCCAAGGGTCCGCGGGGAGCACAGATACGCAGTATTTT.

This clone was recorded a few times. The chain combines TRBV19 with TRBJ1-6; 8 nucleotides agree with TRBD1. The CDR3 extends over 14 amino acids. J gave up 10 bases and V 3 bases, and 5 bases lay outside the gene matches. Looked up from germline, CDR1 is LNHDA and CDR2 is SQIVND (reference sequence). The CDR3 loop reads CASSIGQGVSPLHF. DNA for the CDR3: TGTGCCAGTAGTATCGGACAGGGTGTATCACCCCTCCACTTT.

CDR3 coding DNA: TGTGCCAGCAGCGTAGGCGGACAGGTCAATCAGCCCCAGCATTTT. Encoded protein: CASSVGGQVNQPQHF. The chain employs TRBV9 and TRBJ1-5, with 7 nucleotides matching TRBD1. Germline V gene lookup returns CDR1 SGDLS and CDR2 YYNGEE. V shed 0 bases, J shed 3 bases, and the junction held 3 bases outside the gene matches. This CDR3 spans 15 amino acids. Based on the CDR3 plus reference TRBV9 and TRBJ1-5, the full variable domain is DSGVTQTPKHLITATGQRVTLRCSPRSGDLSVYWYQQSLDQGLQFLIQYYNGEERAKGNILERFSAQQFPDLHSELNLSSLELGDSALYFCASSVGGQVNQPQHFGDGTRLSIL.

V gene TRBV28 combines with J gene TRBJ2-5; 7 nucleotides agree with TRBD1. V gave up 5 bases and J gave up 2 bases; unmatched junction bases: 17. The CDR3 spans 18 residues. Germline CDR1 reads MDHEN; CDR2 reads SYDVKM. The CDR3 DNA reads TGTGCCAGCAGTCCCCGTTTTCGGGGACAGTCCTCTCAAGAGACCCAGTACTTC. The encoded protein is CASSPRFRGQSSQETQYF.

V usage is TRBV28 and J usage is TRBJ2-4; 8 bases match TRBD1. The germline V gene has CDR1 MDHEN and CDR2 SYDVKM. Losses at the gene ends were 6 bases for V and 1 base for J; bases not matched to a gene: 2. The CDR3 has 14 amino acids. The CDR3 spells CASRTGAAKNIQYF. The CDR3 coding sequence is TGTGCCAGCAGGACAGGGGCGGCCAAAAACATTCAGTACTTC. Full variable domain (remainder filled in from reference TRBV28 and TRBJ2-4): DVKVTQSSRYLVKRTGEKVFLECVQDMDHENMFWYRQDPGLGLRLIYFSYDVKMKEKGDIPEGYSVSREKKERFSLILESASTNQTSMYLCASRTGAAKNIQYFGAGTRLSVL.

A few counts support this clone. The V and J genes are TRBV5-6 and TRBJ1-6, with TRBD1 as a possible D gene (5 bases). V lost 2 bases and J 5 bases, leaving 5 bases between the germline ends. The CDR3 has 13 residues. CDR1 SGHDT and CDR2 YYEEEE come from the germline V gene. The CDR3 sequence is CASSLQDNSPLHF. As DNA, the CDR3 is TGTGCCAGCAGCTTACAGGATAATTCACCCCTCCACTTT.

This clone was counted a few times. The chain recombines TRBV7-2 with TRBJ2-1, with unresolved D. Trimming left V 7 bases short and J 0 bases short, with 16 bases between. This CDR3 contains 16 residues. Germline values: CDR1 SGHTA, CDR2 FQGNSA. The CDR3 nucleotides are TGTGCCAGCACCGCCCAGGTCCAGATCTCCTACAATGAGCAGTTCTTC. As protein: CASTAQVQISYNEQFF.

The chain joins TRBV18 to TRBJ1-2, with TRBD1 matching over 7 bases. This CDR3 is built from 15 residues. Germline CDR1 and CDR2: KGHSH and LQKENI. J gave up 1 base and V 3 bases, and 5 bases lay outside the gene matches. The CDR3 coding sequence is TGTGCCAGCTCACCGTCGGGACAGAATAACTATGGCTACACCTTC. This sequence encodes CASSPSGQNNYGYTF.

J is TRBJ2-1 and V is TRBV6-5; D uncertain. CDR3 length: 14 amino acids. The germline gives CDR1 MNHEY, CDR2 SVGAGI. Trimming left V 2 bases short and J 5 bases short, with 10 bases between. This CDR3 is CASSYIGQHNEQFF. Here the CDR3 DNA reads TGTGCCAGCAGTTACATAGGCCAGCACAATGAGCAGTTCTTC.

This sequence joins TRBV5-1 and TRBJ2-3, with D perhaps TRBD1 (6 bases). The CDR3 runs to 18 residues. Trimming took off 1 base at V and 0 bases at J, with 18 bases between the two ends. Per germline, CDR1 SGHRS and CDR2 YFSETQ. The CDR3 protein is CASSLTGTSFPSTDTQYF. CDR3 nucleotides: TGCGCCAGCAGCTTGACCGGGACATCGTTTCCTAGCACAGATACGCAGTATTTT.

V and J are TRBV7-2 and TRBJ2-3; no firm D call. The CDR3 length is 17 residues. V was pared by 1 base and J by 5 bases, with 19 bases between. The germline gives CDR1 SGHTA, CDR2 FQGNSA. The CDR3 reads CASSLVSGHTAGDTQYF. The CDR3 region has the DNA TGTGCCAGCAGCTTAGTTTCTGGGCATACGGCCGGAGATACGCAGTATTTT.

This clone was seen more than once but under ten times. V and J are TRBV18 and TRBJ1-1; 7 bases are a match to TRBD1. The germline V gene encodes CDR1 KGHSH and CDR2 LQKENI. Unmatched junction bases numbered 3, after V lost 5 bases and J lost 3 bases. The CDR3 has 13 amino acids. The chain's CDR3 is CASSEGTDTEAFF. In nucleotides, the CDR3 is TGTGCCAGCTCAGAGGGGACAGACACTGAAGCTTTCTTT.